Described below is a single T cell receptor (beta chain) sequence and its context. Its antigen remains unidentified. This sample stems from a study of cytomegalovirus exposure and HLA in healthy donors. Findings and caveats of the study: Another analysis was done later, and it associated over 15,000 TCR beta sequences with HLA alleles at 0.05 false discovery rate. The study flagged roughly 160 TCR beta chains as cytomegalovirus-associated.

It was with 60 Vbeta and 13 Jbeta primers that the PCR ran. Libraries were prepared by immunoSEQ multiplex PCR; TCRdb keeps only in-frame clonotypes and omits some of them. The sample has more than 45,000 clones; approximately 84% are singletons. Trimming left V 2 bases short and J 3 bases short, with 19 bases between. CDR3 length equals 17 residues. Looked up from germline, CDR1 is MNHNS and CDR2 is SASEGT. This chain connects TRBV6-1 to TRBJ1-2; D perhaps matches TRBD1 (5 bases). Sample: PBMCs. The sequence was collected from a man between 50 and 59 years old in good health and CMV-seronegative. The CDR3 DNA sequence: TGTGCCAGCAGTGAAAATCCCTCCCAAGACAGTTACTATGGCTACACCTTC. This encodes CASSENPSQDSYYGYTF.